This T cell receptor (beta chain) was identified during a study of CD8 T cells in ankylosing spondylitis. Overall study findings and caveats: With a CD8+ phenotype, disease-linked clones were relatively rare in peripheral blood. In ankylosing spondylitis blood, a motif of roughly 8 highly homologous TCR beta variants appeared characteristic. Several of the motif variants were reported before in synovial fluid and blood from reactive arthritis. Clones linked to disease were reported to show significant enrichment in matched ankylosing spondylitis synovial fluid.

J was trimmed by 11 bases and V by 3 bases; bases with no gene match: 13. This CDR3 spans 15 amino acids. From germline, CDR1 is SGDLS and CDR2 YYNGEE. This clonotype came up many times. Its specificity is not known. TCRdb fed the 5' RACE reads into MiXCR, producing one record per CDR3 protein. The sample has approximately 42,000 distinct CDR3 sequences, 3.5% to 4% seen once. This clonotype originated in a female donor with ankylosing spondylitis or in good health (not recorded which). The sequenced sample was blood, either unsorted or a sorted T cell fraction (not recorded which). This chain connects TRBV9 to TRBJ2-1, with 8 bases matching TRBD1. The CDR3 is CASSAQGEVEIKQFF. Written as DNA, the CDR3 is TGTGCCAGCAGCGCACAGGGGGAAGTGGAGATTAAGCAGTTCTTC.